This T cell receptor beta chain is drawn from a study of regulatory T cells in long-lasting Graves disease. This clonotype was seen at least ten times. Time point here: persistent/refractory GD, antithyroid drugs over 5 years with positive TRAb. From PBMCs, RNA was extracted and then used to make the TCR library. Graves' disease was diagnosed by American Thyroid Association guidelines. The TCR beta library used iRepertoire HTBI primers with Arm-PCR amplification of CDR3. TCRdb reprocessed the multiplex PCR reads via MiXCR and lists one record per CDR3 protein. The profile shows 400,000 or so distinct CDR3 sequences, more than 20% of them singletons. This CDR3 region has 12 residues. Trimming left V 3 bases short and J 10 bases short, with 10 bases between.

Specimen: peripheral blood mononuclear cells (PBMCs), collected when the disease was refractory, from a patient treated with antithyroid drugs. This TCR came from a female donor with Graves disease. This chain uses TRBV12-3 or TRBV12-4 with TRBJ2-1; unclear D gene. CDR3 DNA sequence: TGTGCCAGCAGTTTCATCTTGGGGGAGCAGTTCTTC. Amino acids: CASSFILGEQFF.